These T cell receptor beta chains were read from a single sample in a study of T cells after yellow fever vaccination. TCRdb used MiXCR to reprocess the 5' RACE reads, holding one entry per CDR3 protein. The data show about 580,000 distinct CDR3 sequences, about a sixth seen once. The sample was PBMCs, taken 5 to 6 days after the first yellow fever vaccination. The receptor source for this set is a man aged 18 to 30 who received the YFV17D yellow fever vaccine. Each CDR3 is given with its conserved first and last residue. D genes are given only for firm matches. The size field is filled for only some rows; it gives once, few, many or a size class.

d_call: .; j_call: TRBJ2-5; v_call: TRBV6-1; clone_size: .; cdr3_nt: TGTGCCAACAGACAGGGTCCGGGGGAGTGGGAGACCCAGTACTTC; cdr3_aa: CANRQGPGEWETQYF
d_call: .; j_call: TRBJ2-1; v_call: TRBV6-2/TRBV6-3; clone_size: .; cdr3_nt: TGTGCCAGCAGTTACGGGTCTACAGGAGTTTCGTACAATGAGCAGTTCTTC; cdr3_aa: CASSYGSTGVSYNEQFF
d_call: .; j_call: TRBJ2-4; v_call: TRBV27; clone_size: few; cdr3_nt: TGTGCCAGCAGTCCCCGCGTGCGGGAAATGAAAAACATTCAGTACTTC; cdr3_aa: CASSPRVREMKNIQYF
d_call: TRBD1; j_call: TRBJ2-1; v_call: TRBV27; clone_size: few; cdr3_nt: TGTGCCAGCAGTCACCGGGACAGGGTCGATGAGCAGTTCTTC; cdr3_aa: CASSHRDRVDEQFF
d_call: TRBD1; j_call: TRBJ2-7; v_call: TRBV29-1; clone_size: few; cdr3_nt: TGCAGCGTTGTGGGACAGACCTACGAGCAGTACTTC; cdr3_aa: CSVVGQTYEQYF
d_call: TRBD2; j_call: TRBJ2-3; v_call: TRBV11-2; clone_size: few; cdr3_nt: TGTGCCAGCAGCTTAGAAGTATGGGCGGGGGGCCGGGGCACAGATACGCAGTATTTT; cdr3_aa: CASSLEVWAGGRGTDTQYF
d_call: .; j_call: TRBJ2-3; v_call: TRBV4-2; clone_size: few; cdr3_nt: TGTGCCAGCAGCCAAGATGTATTCGAAGGCGGGGCCGCGCAGTATTTT; cdr3_aa: CASSQDVFEGGAAQYF
d_call: .; j_call: TRBJ2-1; v_call: TRBV25-1; clone_size: many; cdr3_nt: TGTGCCAGCACAGGCGGCTACAATGAGCAGTTCTTC; cdr3_aa: CASTGGYNEQFF
d_call: TRBD1; j_call: TRBJ2-2; v_call: TRBV9; clone_size: few; cdr3_nt: TGTGCCAGCACCGACTCCGGGGACAGGGATTATAAGGTCACCGGGGAGCTGTTTTTT; cdr3_aa: CASTDSGDRDYKVTGELFF
d_call: .; j_call: TRBJ2-4; v_call: TRBV2; clone_size: .; cdr3_nt: TGTGCCAGCAGTTCCACCAGGACACTAGCCAAAAACATTCAGTACTTC; cdr3_aa: CASSSTRTLAKNIQYF
d_call: .; j_call: TRBJ2-5; v_call: TRBV5-1; clone_size: .; cdr3_nt: TGCGCCAGCAGCCGAACCGGGCCCCGTGGTGGTCGGGTCGAGACCCAGTACTTC; cdr3_aa: CASSRTGPRGGRVETQYF
d_call: TRBD2; j_call: TRBJ2-3; v_call: TRBV7-3; clone_size: few; cdr3_nt: TGTGCCAGCAGCTCCGGGACTAGCGGGGTCACAGATACGCAGTATTTT; cdr3_aa: CASSSGTSGVTDTQYF
d_call: TRBD1; j_call: TRBJ2-1; v_call: TRBV29-1; clone_size: few; cdr3_nt: TGCAGTGGCCGGACAGGTACATACAATGAGCAGTTCTTC; cdr3_aa: CSGRTGTYNEQFF
d_call: .; j_call: TRBJ2-1; v_call: TRBV24-1; clone_size: few; cdr3_nt: TGTGCCACCAGTGATCAGAGTATGGGCCAATACAATGAGCAGTTCTTC; cdr3_aa: CATSDQSMGQYNEQFF
d_call: .; j_call: TRBJ2-7; v_call: TRBV27; clone_size: .; cdr3_nt: TGTGCCAGCAGTTTATCCGAGACAGCTTCCTACGAGCAGTACTTC; cdr3_aa: CASSLSETASYEQYF
d_call: TRBD2; j_call: TRBJ2-7; v_call: TRBV7-2; clone_size: few; cdr3_nt: TGTGCCAGCAGCTTCGCAGCGGGGGGTTCCTACGAGCAGTACTTC; cdr3_aa: CASSFAAGGSYEQYF
d_call: TRBD2; j_call: TRBJ2-1; v_call: TRBV12-3/TRBV12-4; clone_size: .; cdr3_nt: TGTGCCAGCAGCTCCCGTTTTCGCGGGGGTACCTACAATGAGCAGTTCTTC; cdr3_aa: CASSSRFRGGTYNEQFF
d_call: .; j_call: TRBJ2-3; v_call: TRBV4-2; clone_size: .; cdr3_nt: TGTGCCAGCAGCCAAGATTCGCCGCCTAGCGACATCACAGATACGCAGTATTTT; cdr3_aa: CASSQDSPPSDITDTQYF
d_call: .; j_call: TRBJ2-3; v_call: TRBV11-2; clone_size: .; cdr3_nt: TGTGCCAGCTCTGAGGACGGAACTAGCACAGATACGCAGTATTTT; cdr3_aa: CASSEDGTSTDTQYF
d_call: TRBD1; j_call: TRBJ1-6; v_call: TRBV7-9; clone_size: .; cdr3_nt: TGTGCCAGCAGCTCCCTACAGGGGGGGTCACCCCTCCACTTT; cdr3_aa: CASSSLQGGSPLHF
d_call: .; j_call: TRBJ2-7; v_call: TRBV29-1; clone_size: .; cdr3_nt: TGCAGCGTTGGAAGGACAGCGGTCTACGAGCAGTACTTC; cdr3_aa: CSVGRTAVYEQYF
d_call: .; j_call: TRBJ2-2; v_call: TRBV29-1; clone_size: few; cdr3_nt: TGCAGCGTTGAAGATGGCGGGGGCTACACCGGGGAGCTGTTTTTT; cdr3_aa: CSVEDGGGYTGELFF
d_call: TRBD1; j_call: TRBJ2-3; v_call: TRBV5-4; clone_size: .; cdr3_nt: TGTGCCAGCAGCAAAGCCGGGACAGGGAACACAGATACGCAGTATTTT; cdr3_aa: CASSKAGTGNTDTQYF
d_call: .; j_call: TRBJ1-4; v_call: TRBV7-2; clone_size: .; cdr3_nt: TGTGCCAGCAGCTTAGCGGTCAGGGCTGCTGAAAAACTGTTTTTT; cdr3_aa: CASSLAVRAAEKLFF
d_call: .; j_call: TRBJ1-2; v_call: TRBV4-1; clone_size: .; cdr3_nt: TGCGCCAGCAGCCCTAACCCAGGGAGGGAAATCCCTGGCTATGGCTACACCTTC; cdr3_aa: CASSPNPGREIPGYGYTF
d_call: .; j_call: TRBJ2-3; v_call: TRBV28; clone_size: few; cdr3_nt: TGTGCCAGCAGTTTAACGGACTCCACAGATACGCAGTATTTT; cdr3_aa: CASSLTDSTDTQYF
d_call: .; j_call: TRBJ2-7; v_call: TRBV7-2; clone_size: few; cdr3_nt: TGTGCCAGCAGCTTATCCTCAGGCGCCTACGAGCAGTACTTC; cdr3_aa: CASSLSSGAYEQYF
d_call: .; j_call: TRBJ1-1; v_call: TRBV7-9; clone_size: few; cdr3_nt: TGTGCCAGCAGCTTCCGGGGAAATCCTGAAGCTTTCTTT; cdr3_aa: CASSFRGNPEAFF
d_call: .; j_call: TRBJ2-4; v_call: TRBV20-1; clone_size: .; cdr3_nt: TGCAGTGCTAGAGAAGTGTATGGGAACATTCAGTACTTC; cdr3_aa: CSAREVYGNIQYF
d_call: .; j_call: TRBJ2-3; v_call: TRBV24-1; clone_size: .; cdr3_nt: TGTGCCACCAGTGACGCCTTCCTCACAGATACGCAGTATTTT; cdr3_aa: CATSDAFLTDTQYF
d_call: .; j_call: TRBJ2-3; v_call: TRBV5-1; clone_size: .; cdr3_nt: TGCGCCAGCAGCTTCAAAACCGGCGGCCACACAGATACGCAGTATTTT; cdr3_aa: CASSFKTGGHTDTQYF
d_call: .; j_call: TRBJ2-4; v_call: TRBV6-5; clone_size: .; cdr3_nt: TGTGCCAGCAGTCACTCTCCGGGACTTCGAGCCAAAAACATTCAGTACTTC; cdr3_aa: CASSHSPGLRAKNIQYF